The clone carrying this T cell receptor beta chain appeared a few times. Its antigen is undetermined. This entry belongs to a study of T cell responses to AZD1222 COVID-19 vaccine. V was pared by 6 bases and J by 10 bases, with 19 bases between. The germline CDR1 and CDR2 sequences are MNHEY and SVGAGI. The CDR3 covers 15 residues. Using immunoSEQ multiplex PCR, the repertoire was profiled, and TCRdb retains in-frame clones only, with some absent. This table holds about 130,000 clones, approximately 89% found once. The study's findings and limits: Vaccination with two AZD1222 doses was followed by a rise in Spike-specific TCR breadth and depth.

The V gene is TRBV6-5, the J gene TRBJ1-6; D is possibly TRBD1 (6 bases). The TCR originated in an adult who received the AZD1222 COVID-19 vaccine. The sequences come from peripheral blood, collected 28 days after the second AZD1222 dose. CDR3 region: CASSPLGAIQSPLHF. Here the CDR3 DNA reads TGTGCCAGCAGCCCCCTGGGGGCCATACAGTCACCCCTCCACTTT.